This entry describes one T cell receptor (beta chain). Random hexamers primed reverse transcription of about 0.45 to 1 ug RNA. The immunoSEQ assay covered 54 Vbeta and 13 Jbeta segments for CDR3. TCRdb reanalysed the immunoSEQ multiplex PCR reads using MiXCR and keeps one entry per CDR3 protein. The data contain about 150,000 distinct CDR3 sequences, 90% to 95% of them singletons. CD8+ and CD4+ T cells from blood underwent TCR beta sequencing, which was carried out in a high-throughput format. Relapsing-remitting disease, either stable or active, was present in the multiple sclerosis controls, who were treatment-naive patients. Negative isolation was used for CD8+ and CD4+ T cells, and FACS enrichment was applied to TEMRA cells. These data come from a study of CD8 T cells in Susac syndrome. The receptor was derived from a human donor with multiple sclerosis. Material: CD8+ T cells from PBMCs.

CDR3 DNA: TGTGCCAGCAGTTTCCGACAGGGGTCTGTAGAAGAGACCCAGTACTTC. This sequence encodes CASSFRQGSVEETQYF. This chain links TRBV27 with TRBJ2-5; 8 bases are shared with TRBD1. Trimming took 3 bases from V and 3 from J; bases not matched to a gene: 9. The CDR3 consists of 16 residues. Germline CDR1 MNHEY, CDR2 SMNVEV (reference sequence).